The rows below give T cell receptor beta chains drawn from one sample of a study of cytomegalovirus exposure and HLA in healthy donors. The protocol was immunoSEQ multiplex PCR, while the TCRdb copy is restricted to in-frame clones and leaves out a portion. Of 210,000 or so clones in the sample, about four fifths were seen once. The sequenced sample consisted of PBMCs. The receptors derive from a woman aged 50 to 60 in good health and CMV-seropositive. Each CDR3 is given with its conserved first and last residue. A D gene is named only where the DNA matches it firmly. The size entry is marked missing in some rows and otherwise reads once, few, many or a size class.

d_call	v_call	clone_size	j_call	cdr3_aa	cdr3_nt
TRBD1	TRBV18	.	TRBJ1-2	CASSLGTENYGYTF	TGTGCCAGCTCACTAGGGACAGAAAACTATGGCTACACCTTC
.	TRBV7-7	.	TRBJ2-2	CAFRDTGELFF	TGTGCCTTCAGGGACACCGGGGAGCTGTTTTTT
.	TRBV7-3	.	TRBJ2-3	CASSPSGAKDTQYF	TGTGCCAGCAGCCCCTCAGGGGCCAAAGATACGCAGTATTTT
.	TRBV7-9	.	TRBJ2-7	CASSPTSGVQEQYF	TGTGCCAGCAGCCCAACTTCGGGGGTCCAGGAGCAGTACTTC
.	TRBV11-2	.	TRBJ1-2	CASSFLQGNGYTF	TGTGCCAGCAGCTTCTTACAGGGTAATGGCTACACCTTC
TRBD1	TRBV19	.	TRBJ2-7	CASSWGQGFPYEQYF	TGTGCCAGTAGTTGGGGACAGGGGTTTCCCTACGAGCAGTACTTC
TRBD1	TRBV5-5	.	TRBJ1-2	CASSEGQLEGGYTF	TGTGCCAGCAGCGAGGGACAGTTGGAAGGGGGCTACACCTTC
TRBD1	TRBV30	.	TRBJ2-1	CAWTGQGARWNEQFF	TGTGCCTGGACCGGACAGGGGGCTAGGTGGAATGAGCAGTTCTTC
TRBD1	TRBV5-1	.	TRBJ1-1	CASSLMPGQQFEAFF	TGCGCCAGCAGCTTAATGCCGGGACAGCAATTTGAAGCTTTCTTT
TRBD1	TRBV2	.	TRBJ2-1	CASVRTGNNNEQFF	TGTGCCAGCGTAAGGACAGGGAATAACAATGAGCAGTTCTTC
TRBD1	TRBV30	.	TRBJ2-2	CAWRPDRGLTGELFF	TGTGCCTGGAGACCAGACAGGGGGCTAACCGGGGAGCTGTTTTTT
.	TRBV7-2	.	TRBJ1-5	CASSLASQGYSNQPQHF	TGTGCCAGCAGCTTAGCTTCTCAGGGGTATAGCAATCAGCCCCAGCATTTT
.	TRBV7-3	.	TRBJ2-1	CASSFYPSGELYNEQFF	TGTGCCAGCAGCTTCTATCCATCAGGGGAATTATACAATGAGCAGTTCTTC
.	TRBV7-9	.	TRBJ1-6	CASSLTHGGSPLHF	TGTGCCAGCAGCTTGACTCACGGCGGCTCACCCCTCCACTTT
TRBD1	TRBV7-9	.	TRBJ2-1	CASSLVQGVHEQFF	TGTGCCAGCAGCTTAGTACAGGGGGTACATGAGCAGTTCTTC
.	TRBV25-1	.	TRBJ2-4	CASSVLQGHIQYF	TGTGCCAGCAGTGTCCTACAGGGTCACATTCAGTACTTC
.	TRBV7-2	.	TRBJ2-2	CASSLRGRGVTGELFF	TGTGCCAGCAGCTTGCGGGGGCGGGGAGTCACCGGGGAGCTGTTTTTT
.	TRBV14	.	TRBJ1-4	CASSRNPPGDRRLPGKLFF	TGTGCCAGCAGCCGCAATCCTCCGGGAGACAGAAGACTTCCCGGGAAACTGTTTTTT
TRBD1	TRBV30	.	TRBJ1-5	CAWNTGDNQPQHF	TGTGCCTGGAATACAGGGGACAATCAGCCCCAGCATTTT
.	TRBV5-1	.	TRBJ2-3	CASSLEGAPDTQYF	TGCGCCAGCAGCTTGGAAGGGGCCCCAGATACGCAGTATTTT
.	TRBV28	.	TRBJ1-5	CASSPGGGNQPQHF	TGTGCCAGCAGCCCGGGGGGGGGCAATCAGCCCCAGCATTTT
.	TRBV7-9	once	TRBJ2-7	CASQPNSFPYEQYF	TGTGCCAGCCAACCTAACAGTTTTCCCTACGAGCAGTACTTC
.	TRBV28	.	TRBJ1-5	CASSAGGKPQHF	TGTGCCAGCAGCGCGGGGGGGAAGCCCCAGCATTTT
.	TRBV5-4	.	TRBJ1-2	CASSFRGRTGYGYTF	TGTGCCAGCAGCTTTCGCGGCAGAACCGGCTATGGCTACACCTTC
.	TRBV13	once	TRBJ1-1	CASFRGGIGTEAFF	TGTGCCAGCTTCCGCGGGGGGATCGGCACTGAAGCTTTCTTT
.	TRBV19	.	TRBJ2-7	CASSITETYEQYF	TGTGCCAGTAGTATCACAGAGACCTACGAGCAGTACTTC
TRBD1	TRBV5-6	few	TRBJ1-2	CASSGGQGIYGYTF	TGTGCCAGCAGCGGGGGACAGGGAATCTATGGCTACACCTTC
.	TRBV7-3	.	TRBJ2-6	CASSSTGGANVLTF	TGTGCCAGCAGCTCTACAGGGGGGGCCAACGTCCTGACTTTC
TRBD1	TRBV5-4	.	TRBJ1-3	CASSKRTGGSGNTIYF	TGTGCCAGCAGCAAAAGAACAGGGGGTTCTGGAAACACCATATATTTT
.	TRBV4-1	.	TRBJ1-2	CASSPPVIGFHGYTF	TGCGCCAGCAGCCCCCCCGTTATTGGCTTCCATGGCTACACCTTC
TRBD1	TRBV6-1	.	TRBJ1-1	CASTITGGTEAFF	TGTGCCAGCACCATAACAGGGGGCACTGAAGCTTTCTTT
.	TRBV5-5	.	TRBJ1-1	CASSFLGATEAFF	TGTGCCAGCAGCTTCTTGGGGGCCACTGAAGCTTTCTTT
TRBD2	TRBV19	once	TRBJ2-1	CASSSKTSGGDNEQFF	TGTGCCAGTAGTTCAAAGACTAGCGGGGGGGACAATGAGCAGTTCTTC
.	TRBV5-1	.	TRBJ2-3	CASSVGAADTQYF	TGCGCCAGCAGTGTTGGGGCGGCAGATACGCAGTATTTT
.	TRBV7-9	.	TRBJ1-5	CASSLGLNQPQHF	TGTGCCAGCAGCTTAGGACTTAATCAGCCCCAGCATTTT
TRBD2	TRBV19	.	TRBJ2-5	CASRARGEEETQYF	TGTGCCAGTAGGGCGCGGGGGGAAGAAGAGACCCAGTACTTC
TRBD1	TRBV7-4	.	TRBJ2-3	CAKVSGTGATDTQYF	TGTGCCAAAGTATCCGGGACAGGGGCCACAGATACGCAGTATTTT
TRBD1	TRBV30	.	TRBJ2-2	CAWLRQGAGELFF	TGTGCCTGGCTCCGACAGGGGGCCGGGGAGCTGTTTTTT
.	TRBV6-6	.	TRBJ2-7	CASRAGESVQYF	TGTGCCAGCAGGGCAGGGGAGAGCGTGCAGTACTTC
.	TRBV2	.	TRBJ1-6	CASSDIGRDFTNSPLHF	TGTGCCAGCAGTGATATTGGGAGGGACTTTACGAATTCACCCCTCCACTTT
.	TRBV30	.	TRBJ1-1	CAWSVGGGTEAFF	TGTGCCTGGAGTGTAGGGGGGGGCACTGAAGCTTTCTTT
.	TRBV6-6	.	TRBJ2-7	CASRAARGIYEQYF	TGTGCCAGCAGGGCCGCAAGGGGTATTTACGAGCAGTACTTC
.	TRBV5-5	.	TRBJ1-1	CASSLGTANTEAFF	TGTGCCAGCAGCTTGGGGACAGCGAACACTGAAGCTTTCTTT
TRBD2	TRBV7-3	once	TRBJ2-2	CASSLRAGGNTGELFF	TGTGCCAGCAGCCTTCGAGCGGGGGGGAACACCGGGGAGCTGTTTTTT
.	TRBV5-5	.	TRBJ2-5	CASSQKDWYGETQYF	TGTGCCAGCAGCCAGAAGGACTGGTATGGGGAGACCCAGTACTTC
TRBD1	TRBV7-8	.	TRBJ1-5	CASSLAIGTGANQPQHF	TGTGCCAGCAGCTTAGCTATCGGGACAGGCGCCAATCAGCCCCAGCATTTT
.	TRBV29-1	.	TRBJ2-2	CSVDILGGTGELFF	TGCAGCGTTGACATCTTGGGGGGCACCGGGGAGCTGTTTTTT
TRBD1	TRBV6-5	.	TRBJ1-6	CASSGGTGHSPLHF	TGTGCCAGCAGTGGAGGGACAGGCCATTCACCCCTCCACTTT
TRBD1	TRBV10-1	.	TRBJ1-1	CASLGQGTNTEAFF	TGCGCCAGCCTCGGACAGGGGACGAACACTGAAGCTTTCTTT
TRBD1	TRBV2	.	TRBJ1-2	CASSWDREKTGYTF	TGTGCCAGCAGCTGGGACAGGGAAAAAACTGGCTACACCTTC
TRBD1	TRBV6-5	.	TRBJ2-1	CASSSPRTGGHNEQFF	TGTGCCAGCAGTTCTCCACGGACAGGGGGACACAATGAGCAGTTCTTC
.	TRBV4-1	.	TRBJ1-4	CASSQDAGNTATNEKLFF	TGCGCCAGCAGCCAAGATGCAGGAAACACTGCAACTAATGAAAAACTGTTTTTT
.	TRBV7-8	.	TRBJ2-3	CASSLTTSLSSTDTQYF	TGTGCCAGCAGCTTAACAACTAGCTTATCTAGCACAGATACGCAGTATTTT